This T cell receptor beta chain emerged from a study of regulatory T cells in long-lasting Graves disease. As for the study in general: A definition of persistent Graves' disease required over 5 years of antithyroid drugs plus positive TSH receptor antibodies. Findings and limits, study-wide: Public clonotype sharing was higher in persistent than newly diagnosed patients. Because few samples were included, accuracy may have been lower.

Library construction for TCR beta used iRepertoire HTBI primers and Arm-PCR of CDR3 regions. TCRdb reprocessed the multiplex PCR reads via MiXCR and lists one record per CDR3 protein. Found here are around 400,000 distinct CDR3 sequences, 23% of them singletons; the top ten hold about a quarter. Time point here: persistent/refractory GD, antithyroid drugs over 5 years with positive TRAb. The TCR library used RNA extracted from PBMCs. Only one count was recorded for this clonotype. The antigen remains undetermined. This material consisted of peripheral blood mononuclear cells (PBMCs), taken when the disease was refractory, from a patient treated with antithyroid drugs. The sequence derives from a female donor with Graves disease.

This CDR3 is CASNMGRVNTEAFF. CDR3 nucleotides: TGTGCCAGCAACATGGGACGGGTGAACACTGAAGCTTTCTTT. The chain employs TRBV6-2 or TRBV6-3 and TRBJ1-1; possibly TRBD1 for D (5 bases). The CDR3 runs to 14 residues. Germline V gene lookup returns CDR1 MNHEY and CDR2 SVGEGT. The V and J ends lost 7 bases and 0 bases respectively, with 12 bases between them.